Shown below are 25 T cell receptor beta chains from a single sample sequenced in a study of blood T cell repertoires in COVID-19 (dated by TCRdb to the early 2020s). The method was the immunoSEQ multiplex PCR assay. This immuneACCESS table, as held by TCRdb, lists in-frame sequences with V and J called but not all clones. Of the missing ones, under half trace to an unresolved V gene in checked studies; the others have no known cause. A total of hundreds of thousands of clones appear in this sample, 65% to 85% of them only once. The top ten clonotypes cover less than 8% of the sample. The sequencing input was PBMCs or T cells enriched from blood (not recorded which). These receptors came from a woman aged 40 to 49 with acute COVID-19.

This rearrangement joins TRBV29-1 to TRBJ2-3; 9 nucleotides line up with TRBD2. The CDR3 totals 16 residues. Losses at the gene ends were 1 base for V and 6 bases for J; bases not matched to a gene: 11. Germline loops: CDR1 SQVTM, CDR2 ANQGSEA. CDR3 in amino acids: CSVEGAGGGADDTQYF. The DNA of the CDR3 is TGCAGCGTTGAAGGGGCCGGCGGGGGGGCAGACGATACGCAGTATTTT.

The V and J genes are TRBV18 and TRBJ1-2; 11 bases align to TRBD1. CDR1 is KGHSH and CDR2 is LQKENI in the germline V gene. This CDR3 is built from 16 residues. The trim removed 3 bases at V and 2 bases at J, leaving 5 bases unmatched. CDR3: CASSPSGQGGNYGYTF. CDR3 nucleotide sequence: TGTGCCAGCTCACCCTCGGGACAGGGGGGAAACTATGGCTACACCTTC. Based on the CDR3 plus reference TRBV18 and TRBJ1-2, the full variable domain is NAGVMQNPRHLVRRRGQEARLRCSPMKGHSHVYWYRQLPEEGLKFMVYLQKENIIDESGMPKERFSAEFPKEGPSILRIQQVVRGDSAAYFCASSPSGQGGNYGYTFGSGTRLTVV.

This sequence joins TRBV7-3 and TRBJ1-2; D may be TRBD1 (6 bases). CDR3 length: 14 residues. Germline lookup yields CDR1 SGHTA and CDR2 FQGTGA. The germline V and J ends were trimmed by 4 bases and 7 bases, with 16 bases remaining between them. In nucleotides, the CDR3 is TGTGCCAGCAGCTCTACAGGGAGTGGTACTGGCTACACCTTC. This sequence encodes CASSSTGSGTGYTF.

V and J are TRBV12-5 and TRBJ2-2, with D tentatively TRBD2 (5 bases). The ends were cut back, 0 bases at V and 1 base at J, with 9 bases in the middle. Germline CDR1 reads LGHNT; CDR2 reads FRNRAP. The CDR3 is made up of 16 amino acids. CDR3 DNA: TGTGCTAGTGGTTTGGTACCGGGGAGGAACACCGGGGAGCTGTTTTTT. It specifies CASGLVPGRNTGELFF.

This clone was counted only a few times. J is TRBJ2-7 and V is TRBV12-5, with 9 bases that match TRBD2. The ends lost 6 bases at V and 7 bases at J; junction bases unmatched: 10. Germline lookup yields CDR1 LGHNT and CDR2 FRNRAP. This CDR3 region has 14 residues. CDR3 coding DNA: TGTGCTAGTGGCCAGGGACTAGCTCTACGGGAGCAGTACTTC. Amino acids: CASGQGLALREQYF.

The rearrangement joins TRBV7-9 to TRBJ1-1; D might be TRBD1 (5 bases). The CDR3 length is 15 residues. CDR1 and CDR2 from the germline V gene are SEHNR and FQNEAQ (reference sequence). The CDR3 loop is CAETPPGEGNTEAFF. As DNA, the CDR3 is TGTGCTGAAACTCCCCCGGGGGAAGGGAACACTGAAGCTTTCTTT.

The chain has TRBV6-5 and TRBJ1-5; 8 nucleotides line up with TRBD1. The CDR3 length is 13 residues. Germline V lookup: CDR1 MNHEY, CDR2 SVGAGI. The junction had 0 bases not matched to a gene; V was cut back by 4 bases and J by 4 bases. The CDR3 nucleotides are TGTGCCAGCAGTTGGGACAGGAATCAGCCCCAGCATTTT. Translation: CASSWDRNQPQHF.

The CDR3 DNA reads as TGTGCCAGCAGTTTTGGGACAGGCCTTGAAGCTTTCTTT. This encodes CASSFGTGLEAFF. The genes are TRBV6-5 and TRBJ1-1, with 8 bases lining up with TRBD1. CDR3 size: 13 residues. Germline V gives CDR1 MNHEY, CDR2 SVGAGI. Unmatched junction bases numbered 5, after V lost 4 bases and J lost 7 bases.

This chain uses TRBV5-6 with TRBJ1-2; 7 bases fit TRBD1. The V gene end was trimmed by 4 bases and the J gene end by 7 bases; junction bases not matched to a gene: 10. The CDR3 covers 14 residues. Per the germline V gene, CDR1 is SGHDT and CDR2 is YYEEEE. CDR3 in amino acids: CASSAARQGGGYTF. CDR3 coding DNA: TGTGCCAGCAGCGCCGCCCGACAGGGTGGTGGCTACACCTTC.

This clone was counted between two and nine times. This CDR3 reads CATSEDGTGGTEAFF. CDR3 DNA: TGTGCCACCAGTGAAGATGGGACAGGGGGGACTGAAGCTTTCTTT. This rearrangement joins TRBV24-1 to TRBJ1-1; the match to TRBD1 covers 11 bases. Germline assignment: CDR1 KGHDR and CDR2 SFDVKD. Trimming removed 4 bases from V and 5 bases from J; junction bases left unmatched: 5. The CDR3 runs 15 residues.

The chain carries TRBV2 and TRBJ2-3; D call uncertain. The V gene's germline CDR1 is SNHLY and CDR2 FYNNEI. V was pared by 4 bases and J by 1 base, with 9 bases between. CDR3 size: 14 residues. CDR3 loop: CASSGEDRTDTQYF. For the CDR3, the DNA is TGTGCCAGCAGTGGCGAGGATCGCACAGATACGCAGTATTTT.

The rearrangement links TRBV12-3 or TRBV12-4 to TRBJ1-1, with D possibly matching TRBD1 (5 bases). This CDR3 has 13 amino acids. V lost 6 bases and J lost 1, with 9 bases in between. The CDR3 loop is CASRRTRNTEAFF. The CDR3 bases are TGTGCCAGCAGGAGGACAAGGAACACTGAAGCTTTCTTT.

The chain joins TRBV6-5 to TRBJ1-4; a weak D match, TRBD1 (5 bases). Germline CDR1 MNHEY, CDR2 SVGAGI. V was clipped by 6 bases and J by 8 bases, with 19 bases between them. This CDR3 has 15 residues. The CDR3 loop reads CASRRQGPGGEKLFF. CDR3 DNA sequence: TGTGCCAGCAGACGGCAGGGACCGGGAGGGGAAAAACTGTTTTTT.

The rearrangement joins TRBV5-6 to TRBJ2-3; the D gene is possibly TRBD2 (7 bases). From germline, CDR1 is SGHDT and CDR2 YYEEEE. The CDR3 runs 16 residues. V lost 2 bases to trimming and J lost 0 bases, with 13 bases between them. CDR3 DNA sequence: TGTGCCAGCAGCTTTCTAGGGGGGGGCAGCACAGATACGCAGTATTTT. Protein: CASSFLGGGSTDTQYF. Full variable domain (remainder filled in from reference TRBV5-6 and TRBJ2-3): DAGVTQSPTHLIKTRGQQVTLRCSPKSGHDTVSWYQQALGQGPQFIFQYYEEEERQRGNFPDRFSGHQFPNYSSELNVNALLLGDSALYLCASSFLGGGSTDTQYFGPGTRLTVL.

The chain combines TRBV28 with TRBJ1-2, with D hard to call. From germline, CDR1 is MDHEN and CDR2 SYDVKM. Trimming left V 3 bases short and J 4 bases short, with 12 bases between. The CDR3 is made up of 14 amino acids. The CDR3 region is CASSLLPGSYGYTF. CDR3 nucleotide sequence: TGTGCCAGCAGTTTGCTCCCAGGCTCCTATGGCTACACCTTC.

J is TRBJ2-4 and V is TRBV7-2; D is undetermined. Trimming pared 1 base from V and 6 bases from J, leaving 22 bases between. CDR3 length: 18 residues. Germline V gene lookup returns CDR1 SGHTA and CDR2 FQGNSA. The CDR3 nucleotides read TGTGCCAGCAGCTTAGTAGTGGGTGCCGGAGCGAGCCCAAACATTCAGTACTTC. This gives the protein CASSLVVGAGASPNIQYF.

The V gene is TRBV24-1, the J gene TRBJ2-2; 11 bases align to TRBD2. J gave up 6 bases and V 3 bases, and 8 bases lay outside the gene matches. The germline V gene has CDR1 KGHDR and CDR2 SFDVKD. The CDR3 loop spans 17 amino acids. The CDR3 region has the DNA TGTGCCACCAGTGATAGTAGCGGGGGGGACCCAGCCGGGGAGCTGTTTTTT. It translates to CATSDSSGGDPAGELFF.

The chain has TRBV4-3 and TRBJ1-1, with D tentatively TRBD1 (5 bases). Germline assignment: CDR1 LGHNA and CDR2 YSLEER. This CDR3 has 17 residues. V dropped 0 bases and J dropped 1 base, with 15 bases sitting between them. The CDR3 protein is CASSQDRGWGGNTEAFF. The DNA of the CDR3 is TGCGCCAGCAGCCAAGATCGTGGGTGGGGCGGGAACACTGAAGCTTTCTTT.

This chain joins TRBV3-1 (or the pseudogene TRBV3-2) and TRBJ1-2; D is unclear. Germline CDR1 LGHDT, CDR2 YNNKEL (reference sequence). This CDR3 is built from 14 residues. With 0 bases removed from V and 4 bases from J, the gap between germline ends came to 9 bases. The CDR3 DNA reads as TGTGCCAGCAGCCAAGAGGCAGGCCTCTATGGCTACACCTTC. Translated: CASSQEAGLYGYTF.

The chain is built from TRBV6-5 and TRBJ1-5; D might be TRBD1 (5 bases). The CDR3 runs to 14 residues. The V gene lost 4 bases and the J gene lost 1 base, with 8 bases spanning the gap. The germline CDR1 and CDR2 sequences are MNHEY and SVGAGI. CDR3 region: CASSSRGSNQPQHF. The DNA of the CDR3 is TGTGCCAGCAGTTCTAGGGGCAGCAATCAGCCCCAGCATTTT.

The chain employs TRBV5-1 and TRBJ2-7; TRBD2 matches at 13 bases. The CDR3 has 15 amino acids. CDR1 is SGHRS and CDR2 is YFSETQ in the germline V gene. The V and J ends lost 2 bases and 3 bases, in that order; junction bases with no gene match: 2. The CDR3 nucleotides read TGCGCCAGCAGCTTCGGGACTAGCGGGAACTACGAGCAGTACTTC. It codes for CASSFGTSGNYEQYF.

The V and J genes are TRBV7-2 and TRBJ2-5, with 8 bases identical to TRBD1. V gave up 5 bases and J gave up 4 bases; unmatched junction bases: 9. The CDR3 has 15 amino acids. Germline V gene sequence: CDR1 SGHTA, CDR2 FQGNSA. The CDR3 spells CASSLQVDRGETQYF. The DNA of the CDR3 is TGTGCCAGCAGCCTACAGGTAGACAGGGGAGAGACCCAGTACTTC.

The chain joins TRBV7-9 to TRBJ1-1; TRBD1 aligns across 10 bases. Germline CDR1 is SEHNR and CDR2 is FQNEAQ (reference sequence). This CDR3 is 14 amino acids long. V dropped 5 bases and J dropped 12; count of bases not matched to a gene: 12. The chain's CDR3 is CASSTRGQGDQSFF. The CDR3 coding sequence is TGTGCCAGCAGCACAAGAGGACAGGGGGACCAGTCTTTCTTT. Full variable domain (outside the CDR3, taken from reference TRBV7-9 and TRBJ1-1): DTGVSQNPRHKITKRGQNVTFRCDPISEHNRLYWYRQTLGQGPEFLTYFQNEAQLEKSRLLSDRFSAERPKGSFSTLEIQRTEQGDSAMYLCASSTRGQGDQSFFGQGTRLTVV.

The chain is built from TRBV21-1 and TRBJ1-1; TRBD1 is taken as the D call from the table, unchecked against the DNA. TRBV21-1 is deemed a pseudogene. The CDR3 is made up of 15 amino acids. DNA of the CDR3: TGTGCCAGCAGCAAAGAGGGGGCAGGGGGGACTGAAGCTTTCTTT. Encoded protein: CASSKEGAGGTEAFF.

The gene calls are TRBV12-3 or TRBV12-4 and TRBJ1-3; D is undetermined. The V end lost 5 bases, the J end lost 3 bases, and 5 bases lay between the germline ends. The CDR3 is 12 residues long. CDR3 loop: CASSPLGNTIYF. DNA for the CDR3: TGTGCCAGCAGTCCACTTGGAAACACCATATATTTT.